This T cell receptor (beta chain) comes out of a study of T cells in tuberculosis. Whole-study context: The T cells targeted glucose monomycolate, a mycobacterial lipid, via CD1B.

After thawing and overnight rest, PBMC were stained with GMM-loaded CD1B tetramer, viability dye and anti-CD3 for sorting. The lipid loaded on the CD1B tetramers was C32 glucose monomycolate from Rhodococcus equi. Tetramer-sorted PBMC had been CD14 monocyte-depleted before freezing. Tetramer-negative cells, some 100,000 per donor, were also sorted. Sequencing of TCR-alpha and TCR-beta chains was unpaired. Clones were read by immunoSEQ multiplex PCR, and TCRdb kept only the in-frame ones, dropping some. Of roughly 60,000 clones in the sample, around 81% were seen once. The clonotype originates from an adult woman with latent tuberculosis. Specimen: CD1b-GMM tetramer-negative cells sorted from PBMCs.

The CDR3 is CASSPTGLEQYF. CDR3 coding DNA: TGTGCCAGCAGCCCTACAGGCTTGGAGCAGTACTTC. The V gene is TRBV5-5, the J gene TRBJ2-7; D perhaps matches TRBD1 (5 bases). The germline gives CDR1 SGHKS, CDR2 YYEKEE (reference sequence). CDR3 length: 12 residues. The V end lost 4 bases, the J end lost 7 bases, and 12 bases lay between the germline ends.